This T cell receptor beta chain was captured by sequencing in a study of T cell changes during pregnancy in multiple sclerosis. TCRdb's table, derived via immunoSEQ multiplex PCR, lists solely in-frame clones and lacks some. The repertoire includes about 17,000 clones, almost 85% of them detected once, and roughly a sixth sits in the top ten. Trimming pared 0 bases from V and 1 base from J, leaving 17 bases between. The length of the CDR3 is 18 residues. The germline gives CDR1 SGHDT, CDR2 YYEEEE. V usage is TRBV5-6 and J usage is TRBJ2-1; tentative D call: TRBD2 (7 bases). The clonotype was recovered from a female donor in good health, enrolled as a control in a pregnancy study. Here the sequenced sample was CD8+ T cells from peripheral blood mononuclear cells, taken in the third trimester of pregnancy. CDR3 protein: CASSLEAGAFLSYNEQFF. The CDR3 coding sequence is TGTGCCAGCAGCTTGGAGGCGGGGGCGTTCCTTTCCTACAATGAGCAGTTCTTC.